This T cell receptor (beta chain) was sequenced in a study of T-cell reconstitution after alpha-beta-depleted transplantation in children. Researchers prepared the TCRbeta library using unique molecular identifiers, the study reports. TCRdb itself ran the PCR reads through MiXCR, one entry per CDR3 protein. Of over 300,000 distinct CDR3 sequences in the sample, 10% were seen once. This CDR3 is 16 amino acids long. Germline V gene data show CDR1 as MNHEY and CDR2 as SVGAGI. J gave up 3 bases and V 6 bases, and 8 bases lay outside the gene matches. The V gene is TRBV6-5, the J gene TRBJ1-2, with 12 bases lining up with TRBD1. This clonotype was sampled from a human donor who donated a stem cell graft to a child with acute lymphoblastic leukemia. This sample comprised PBMCs from the stem cell graft donor, obtained from the stem cell graft. The CDR3 here is CASSPTGTGGHYGYTF. For the CDR3, the DNA is TGTGCCAGCAGCCCCACCGGGACAGGGGGCCACTATGGCTACACCTTC.